The clone carrying this TCR beta chain was counted at least ten times. The antigen remains unidentified. The authors used template switching to add a universal primer site and gave cDNA unique molecular identifiers. TCRdb used MiXCR to reprocess the 5' RACE reads, holding one entry per CDR3 protein. The table includes around 340,000 distinct CDR3 sequences, 9% to 15% detected once. Everyone who gave samples was a healthy Caucasian. The sample is drawn from a study of identical twins. The study, taken as a whole, reports: While abundant cord blood beta clonotypes carried fewer insertions, memory repertoires showed no such pattern.

CDR3 length: 13 residues. CDR1 is MNHNS, CDR2 SASEGT, per germline. V lost 6 bases and J lost 4; bases outside the gene matches: 2. This sample also appeared in a second study, on yellow fever vaccine responses in identical twins. That publication notes: It has been reported that, in twins, the vaccine T cell response seemed partly convergent and partly personalized.

Material for sequencing was CD8+ T cells sorted from blood. The rearrangement links TRBV6-1 to TRBJ2-1; TRBD2 agrees at 8 bases. The origin of this receptor is a young woman in good health. The CDR3 DNA follows: TGTGCCAGCAGACTAGCGGAATACAATGAGCAGTTCTTC. It is translated as CASRLAEYNEQFF.